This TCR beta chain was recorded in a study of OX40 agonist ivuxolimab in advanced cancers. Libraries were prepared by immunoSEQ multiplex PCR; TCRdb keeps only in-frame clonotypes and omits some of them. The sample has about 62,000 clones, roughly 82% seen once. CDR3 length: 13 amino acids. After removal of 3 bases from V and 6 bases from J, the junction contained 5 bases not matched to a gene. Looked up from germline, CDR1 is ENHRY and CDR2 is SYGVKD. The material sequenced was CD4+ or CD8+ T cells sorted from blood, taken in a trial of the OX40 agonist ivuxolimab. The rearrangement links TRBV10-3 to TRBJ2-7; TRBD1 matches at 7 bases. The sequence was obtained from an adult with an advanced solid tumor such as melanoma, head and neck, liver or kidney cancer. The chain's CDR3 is CAISEDRVSEQYV. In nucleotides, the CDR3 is TGTGCCATCAGTGAAGACAGGGTGAGCGAGCAGTACGTC.